The 26 T cell receptor beta chains reported below all come from one sample, sequenced in a study of blood T cell repertoires in COVID-19. Libraries were prepared by immunoSEQ multiplex PCR; TCRdb keeps only in-frame clonotypes and omits some of them. The sample has tens of thousands of clones, more than 75% seen once. The material sequenced was peripheral blood. The origin of the receptors is a man aged 80 or over with acute or convalescent COVID-19.

V usage is TRBV3-1 (or the pseudogene TRBV3-2) and J usage is TRBJ1-5; TRBD1 is a possible D gene (5 bases). The CDR3 loop spans 15 amino acids. V was shortened by 4 bases and J by 4 bases, with 14 bases between the two germline ends. Germline CDR1 reads LGHDT; CDR2 reads YNNKEL (reference sequence). The CDR3 is CASSPDTGLNQPQHF. In nucleotides, the CDR3 is TGTGCCAGCAGCCCAGACACAGGTCTAAATCAGCCCCAGCATTTT.

CDR3 sequence reads: CASSLVAGAMGELFF. The CDR3, as DNA: TGTGCCAGCAGCTTAGTAGCGGGGGCTATGGGGGAGCTGTTTTTT. The J gene is TRBJ2-2, the V gene TRBV7-2, with 9 bases fitting TRBD2. Per the germline V gene, CDR1 is SGHTA and CDR2 is FQGNSA. Trimming removed 1 base from V and 8 bases from J; junction bases left unmatched: 5. This CDR3 comprises 15 residues.

V gene TRBV6-6 combines with J gene TRBJ2-7, with 8 bases identical to TRBD2. Germline V gene lookup returns CDR1 MNHNY and CDR2 SVGAGI (reference sequence). The junction had 10 bases not matched to a gene; V was cut back by 2 bases and J by 7 bases. The CDR3 has 15 amino acids. CDR3 DNA: TGTGCCAGCAGTTACGGGGCGGGGGGTACAGGGGAGCAGTACTTC. This gives the protein CASSYGAGGTGEQYF.

In its sample, this clone was seen once. The gene calls are TRBV27 and TRBJ2-5, with 7 bases lining up with TRBD2. This CDR3 has 15 residues. From germline, CDR1 is MNHEY and CDR2 SMNVEV (reference sequence). J lost 1 base, V lost 3 bases, and 5 bases had no gene match. The CDR3 DNA reads as TGTGCCAGCAGTTTCCTCGGGAGGATCCAAGAGACCCAGTACTTC. This encodes CASSFLGRIQETQYF.

V usage is TRBV5-1 and J usage is TRBJ1-2, with D possibly matching TRBD1 (5 bases). The ends were cut back, 4 bases at V and 7 bases at J, with 14 bases in the middle. The CDR3 runs to 13 residues. The germline V gene has CDR1 SGHRS and CDR2 YFSETQ. This CDR3 reads CASSPGLRAGYTF. The CDR3 bases are TGCGCCAGCAGCCCGGGACTCCGGGCTGGCTACACCTTC.

The chain employs TRBV5-4 and TRBJ1-1, with D perhaps TRBD1 (6 bases). Germline V gives CDR1 SGHNT, CDR2 YYREEE (reference sequence). V was shortened by 4 bases and J by 0 bases, with 13 bases between the two germline ends. The length of the CDR3 is 15 residues. Written as DNA, the CDR3 is TGTGCCAGCAGCACGCAGGGGTCTATGAACACTGAAGCTTTCTTT. Translating it yields CASSTQGSMNTEAFF.

This clone came up once. The chain is built from TRBV2 and TRBJ2-1, with 16 bases matching TRBD2. Per the germline V gene, CDR1 is SNHLY and CDR2 is FYNNEI. This CDR3 spans 16 amino acids. Trimming removed 6 bases from V and 7 bases from J; junction bases left unmatched: 6. For the CDR3, the DNA is TGTGCCAGCAGCGGCGGGACTAGCGGGAGGGCAAATGAGCAGTTCTTC. This gives the protein CASSGGTSGRANEQFF.

J is TRBJ1-2 and V is TRBV5-1, with TRBD1 matching 8 bases. The CDR3 has 14 amino acids. CDR1 and CDR2 (germline): SGHRS, YFSETQ. J was trimmed by 4 bases and V by 4 bases; bases with no gene match: 6. The CDR3 nucleotides are TGCGCCAGCAGCGAAGGACAGGGAAGCTATGGCTACACCTTC. Protein sequence: CASSEGQGSYGYTF.

This clone was observed a few times. The CDR3 loop is CASSIGSAGNSKNIQYF. In nucleotides, the CDR3 is TGTGCCAGTAGTATAGGCAGTGCAGGGAACTCCAAAAACATTCAGTACTTC. The rearrangement uses TRBV19 and TRBJ2-4; the D gene is possibly TRBD1 (5 bases). Per germline, CDR1 LNHDA and CDR2 SQIVND (reference sequence). V was shortened by 1 base and J by 2 bases, with 15 bases between the two germline ends. The CDR3 extends over 17 amino acids.

The rearrangement links TRBV5-1 to TRBJ2-2, with 8 nucleotides matching TRBD2. Germline assignment: CDR1 SGHRS and CDR2 YFSETQ. The trim removed 0 bases at V and 0 bases at J, leaving 4 bases unmatched. This CDR3 is built from 17 residues. CDR3 sequence: CASSLVTSASNTGELFF. The CDR3 nucleotides are TGCGCCAGCAGCTTGGTGACTAGCGCCTCGAACACCGGGGAGCTGTTTTTT.

This clone turned up a few times. This chain connects TRBV14 to TRBJ1-6; D gene ambiguous. This CDR3 has 16 amino acids. Trimming cost V 4 bases and J 5 bases, with 15 bases left between them. Germline V lookup: CDR1 SGHDN, CDR2 FVKESK. The CDR3 nucleotides are TGTGCCAGCAGCCCCCACCCGGCGGGGAATAATTCACCCCTCCACTTT. Its protein is CASSPHPAGNNSPLHF.

The chain uses TRBV18 and TRBJ1-1; 7 bases match TRBD1. The CDR3 is made up of 14 amino acids. The ends lost 2 bases at V and 5 bases at J; junction bases unmatched: 5. The germline V gene encodes CDR1 KGHSH and CDR2 LQKENI. The CDR3 loop is CASSPRQGVTEAFF. In DNA, the CDR3 is TGTGCCAGCTCACCAAGGCAGGGGGTAACTGAAGCTTTCTTT.

This chain links TRBV19 with TRBJ2-1; 10 bases align to TRBD2. Germline assignment: CDR1 LNHDA and CDR2 SQIVND (reference sequence). The CDR3 runs to 15 residues. Trimming cost V 5 bases and J 4 bases; bases outside gene matches: 5. CDR3 sequence (DNA): TGTGCCAGTAGTTCTAGCGGGAGTTTGTACAATGAGCAGTTCTTC. Translation: CASSSSGSLYNEQFF. Complete variable domain (other parts from reference TRBV19 and TRBJ2-1): DGGITQSPKYLFRKEGQNVTLSCEQNLNHDAMYWYRQDPGQGLRLIYYSQIVNDFQKGDIAEGYSVSREKKESFPLTVTSAQKNPTAFYLCASSSSGSLYNEQFFGPGTRLTVL.

This clone was counted only a few times. The chain uses TRBV7-3 and TRBJ2-2, with 8 bases fitting TRBD2. The CDR3 extends over 16 amino acids. From germline, CDR1 is SGHTA and CDR2 FQGTGA. Germline trimming cut 4 bases from V and 1 base from J; bases unmatched to any gene: 5. This CDR3 is CASSSQSGGNTGELFF. DNA for the CDR3: TGTGCCAGCAGCTCCCAAAGCGGGGGGAACACCGGGGAGCTGTTTTTT. The entire variable domain, with the rest obtained from reference TRBV7-3 and TRBJ2-2, is as follows: GAGVSQTPSNKVTEKGKYVELRCDPISGHTALYWYRQSLGQGPEFLIYFQGTGAADDSGLPNDRFFAVRPEGSVSTLKIQRTERGDSAVYLCASSSQSGGNTGELFFGEGSRLTVL.

There are a few counts of this clone. The rearrangement joins TRBV2 to TRBJ1-1; D is ambiguous. Trimming removed 7 bases from V and 1 base from J, with 13 bases in between. The CDR3 extends over 14 amino acids. Germline lookup yields CDR1 SNHLY and CDR2 FYNNEI. The CDR3 DNA reads as TGTGCCAGCATTCGATCTAACCAGAACACTGAAGCTTTCTTT. It encodes CASIRSNQNTEAFF.

The rearrangement joins TRBV5-1 to TRBJ2-7; 8 bases align to TRBD2. The CDR3 totals 16 residues. The germline V gene has CDR1 SGHRS and CDR2 YFSETQ. V was clipped by 1 base and J by 6 bases; unmatched bases: 12. CDR3 sequence reads: CASSLFPGAGGGEQYF. CDR3 DNA sequence: TGCGCCAGCAGCTTGTTTCCCGGGGCGGGGGGTGGCGAGCAGTACTTC.

The rearrangement links TRBV18 to TRBJ1-6; D is uncertain. Germline loops: CDR1 KGHSH, CDR2 LQKENI. The V end was cut by 7 bases, the J end by 6 bases, with 10 bases between. The CDR3 is made up of 13 amino acids. The CDR3 sequence: CASCSDLNSPLHF. The CDR3 DNA sequence: TGTGCCAGCTGCTCAGATCTTAATTCACCCCTCCACTTT.

This clone has at least ten counts. The rearrangement links TRBV30 to TRBJ1-5; no reliable D call. This CDR3 is 13 amino acids long. Germline assignment: CDR1 GTSNPN and CDR2 SVGIG (reference sequence). V was cut by 1 base and J by 7 bases, with 11 bases left in between. The CDR3 reads CAWSGSRGQPQHF. The CDR3 coding sequence is TGTGCCTGGAGTGGGAGCAGAGGCCAGCCCCAGCATTTT.

The genes are TRBV9 and TRBJ2-7, with 14 bases that match TRBD2. Trimming removed 0 bases from V and 2 bases from J; junction bases left unmatched: 7. The CDR3 covers 18 residues. Germline CDR1 is SGDLS and CDR2 is YYNGEE. CDR3 DNA sequence: TGTGCCAGCAGCGTAGCTGGGACTAGCGGGAGATCTACCTACGAGCAGTACTTC. Its protein is CASSVAGTSGRSTYEQYF.

This chain connects TRBV10-1 to TRBJ2-2; D is perhaps TRBD1 or TRBD2 (5 bases each). Trimming removed 6 bases from V and 2 bases from J, with 10 bases in between. This CDR3 is 14 amino acids long. CDR1 WNHNN and CDR2 SYGVQD come from the germline V gene (reference sequence). Here the CDR3 reads CASREGLNTGELFF. In DNA form, the CDR3 reads TGCGCCAGCAGAGAGGGGCTAAACACCGGGGAGCTGTTTTTT.

The V and J genes are TRBV24-1 and TRBJ2-2; D gene ambiguous. V was pared by 10 bases and J by 8 bases, with 10 bases between. Germline-derived CDR1 and CDR2 are KGHDR and SFDVKD. The CDR3 runs 11 residues. The CDR3 DNA sequence: TGTGCCACTAGTCGAGGAGGGGAGCTGTTTTTT. It codes for CATSRGGELFF.

CDR3 residues: CASSLGQGPYGYTF. CDR3 in DNA: TGTGCCAGCAGCCTCGGACAGGGTCCCTATGGCTACACCTTC. The chain combines TRBV5-6 with TRBJ1-2, with TRBD1 identical over 8 bases. Germline V gene lookup returns CDR1 SGHDT and CDR2 YYEEEE. The junction had 6 bases not matched to a gene; V was cut back by 4 bases and J by 4 bases. The CDR3 extends over 14 amino acids.

The chain recombines TRBV28 with TRBJ2-2; 8 nucleotides line up with TRBD2. Germline-derived CDR1 and CDR2 are MDHEN and SYDVKM. The CDR3 runs 16 residues. V shed 6 bases and J 3 bases; nucleotides not matched to a gene: 9. CDR3 in amino acids: CASSVIGAGDTGELFF. CDR3 DNA: TGTGCCAGCAGCGTTATCGGAGCGGGGGACACCGGGGAGCTGTTTTTT.

This sequence joins TRBV19 and TRBJ2-3, with D unclear. Germline V CDR1 and CDR2: LNHDA, SQIVND (reference sequence). V was cut by 3 bases and J by 4 bases, with 5 bases left in between. CDR3 length: 12 residues. CDR3 sequence reads: CASSMGSDTQYF. DNA of the CDR3: TGTGCCAGTAGTATGGGCTCAGATACGCAGTATTTT.

The rearrangement links TRBV13 to TRBJ2-1; TRBD2 matches 7 bases. Losses at the gene ends were 3 bases for V and 5 bases for J; bases not matched to a gene: 4. CDR1 PRHDT and CDR2 FYEKMQ come from the germline V gene (reference sequence). This CDR3 contains 14 residues. The CDR3 nucleotides are TGTGCCAGCAGCTTGAGGGGACTACACAATGAGCAGTTCTTC. This encodes CASSLRGLHNEQFF.

The chain has TRBV11-2 and TRBJ1-2; perhaps TRBD1 as D (5 bases). Germline values: CDR1 SGHAT, CDR2 FQNNGV. V gave up 5 bases and J gave up 4 bases, with 8 bases separating them. The CDR3 covers 12 residues. The CDR3 loop is CASSPGLYGYTF. The CDR3 bases are TGTGCCAGCAGCCCGGGACTCTATGGCTACACCTTC.